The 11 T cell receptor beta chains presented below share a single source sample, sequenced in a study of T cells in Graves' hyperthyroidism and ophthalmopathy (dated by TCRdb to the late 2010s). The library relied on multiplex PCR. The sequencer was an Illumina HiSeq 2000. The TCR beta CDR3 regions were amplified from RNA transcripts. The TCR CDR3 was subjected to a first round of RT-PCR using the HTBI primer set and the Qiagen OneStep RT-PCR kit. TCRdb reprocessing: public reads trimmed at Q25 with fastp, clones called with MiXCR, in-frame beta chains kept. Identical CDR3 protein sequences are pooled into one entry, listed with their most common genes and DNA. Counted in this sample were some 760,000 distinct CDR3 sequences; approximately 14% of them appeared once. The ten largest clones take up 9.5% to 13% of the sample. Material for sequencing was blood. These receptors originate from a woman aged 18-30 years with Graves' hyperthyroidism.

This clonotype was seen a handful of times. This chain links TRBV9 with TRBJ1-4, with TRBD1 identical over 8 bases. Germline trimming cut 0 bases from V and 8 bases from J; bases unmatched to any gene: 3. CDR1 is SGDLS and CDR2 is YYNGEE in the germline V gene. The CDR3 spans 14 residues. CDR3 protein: CASSVDRGMEKLFF. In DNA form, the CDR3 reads TGTGCCAGCAGCGTAGACAGGGGGATGGAAAAACTGTTTTTT. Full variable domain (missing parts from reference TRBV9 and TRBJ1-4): DSGVTQTPKHLITATGQRVTLRCSPRSGDLSVYWYQQSLDQGLQFLIQYYNGEERAKGNILERFSAQQFPDLHSELNLSSLELGDSALYFCASSVDRGMEKLFFGSGTQLSVL.

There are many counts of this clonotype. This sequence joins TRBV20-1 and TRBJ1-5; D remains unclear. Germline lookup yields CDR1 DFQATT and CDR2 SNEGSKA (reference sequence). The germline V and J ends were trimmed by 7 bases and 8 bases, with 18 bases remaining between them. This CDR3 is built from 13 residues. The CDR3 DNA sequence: TGCAGTGTTGAGCGAGGAGTCCAGGAGCCCCAGCATTTT. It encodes CSVERGVQEPQHF.

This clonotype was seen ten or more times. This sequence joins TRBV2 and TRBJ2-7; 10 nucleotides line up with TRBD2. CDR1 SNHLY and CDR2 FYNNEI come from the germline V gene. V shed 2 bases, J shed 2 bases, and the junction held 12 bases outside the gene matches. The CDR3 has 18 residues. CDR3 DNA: TGTGCCAGCAGTGAAAAGGCTAGCGGGAGTGTAGACGCCTACGAGCAGTACTTC. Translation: CASSEKASGSVDAYEQYF. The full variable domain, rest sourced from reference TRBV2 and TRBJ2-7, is EPEVTQTPSHQVTQMGQEVILRCVPISNHLYFYWYRQILGQKVEFLVSFYNNEISEKSEIFDDQFSVERPDGSNFTLKIRSTKLEDSAMYFCASSEKASGSVDAYEQYFGPGTRLTVT.

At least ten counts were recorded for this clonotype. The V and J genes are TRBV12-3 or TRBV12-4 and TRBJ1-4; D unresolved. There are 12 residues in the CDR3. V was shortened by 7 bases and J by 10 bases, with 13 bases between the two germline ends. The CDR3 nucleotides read TGTGCCAGCACAGACATTGACGGAAAACTGTTTTTT. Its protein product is CASTDIDGKLFF.

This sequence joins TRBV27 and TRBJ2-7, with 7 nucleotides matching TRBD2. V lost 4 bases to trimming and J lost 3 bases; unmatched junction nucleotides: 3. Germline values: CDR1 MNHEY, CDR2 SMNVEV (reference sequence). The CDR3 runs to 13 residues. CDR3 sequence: CASSWTSNYEQYF. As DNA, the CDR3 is TGTGCCAGCAGTTGGACTAGTAACTACGAGCAGTACTTC.

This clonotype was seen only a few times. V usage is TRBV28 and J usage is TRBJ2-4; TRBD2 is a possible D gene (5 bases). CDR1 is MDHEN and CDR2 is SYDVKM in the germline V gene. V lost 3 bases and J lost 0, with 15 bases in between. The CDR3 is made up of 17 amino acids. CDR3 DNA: TGTGCCAGCAGTTTCCCTGTTGGGAGCGCAGCCAAAAACATTCAGTACTTC. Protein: CASSFPVGSAAKNIQYF. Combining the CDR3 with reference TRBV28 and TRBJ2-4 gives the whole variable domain DVKVTQSSRYLVKRTGEKVFLECVQDMDHENMFWYRQDPGLGLRLIYFSYDVKMKEKGDIPEGYSVSREKKERFSLILESASTNQTSMYLCASSFPVGSAAKNIQYFGAGTRLSVL.

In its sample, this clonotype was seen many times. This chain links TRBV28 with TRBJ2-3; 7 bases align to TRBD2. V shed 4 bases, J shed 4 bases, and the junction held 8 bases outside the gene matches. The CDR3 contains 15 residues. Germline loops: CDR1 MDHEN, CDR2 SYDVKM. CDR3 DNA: TGTGCCAGCAGTTCGTGGGAGGGGCCTCCAGATACGCAGTATTTT. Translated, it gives CASSSWEGPPDTQYF.

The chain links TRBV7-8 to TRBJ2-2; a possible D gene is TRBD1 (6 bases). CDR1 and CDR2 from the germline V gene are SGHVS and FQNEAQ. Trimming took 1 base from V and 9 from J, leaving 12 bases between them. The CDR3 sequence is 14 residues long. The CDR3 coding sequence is TGTGCCAGCAGCTTAGTAACAGGGATGTGGGAGCTGTTTTTT. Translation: CASSLVTGMWELFF.

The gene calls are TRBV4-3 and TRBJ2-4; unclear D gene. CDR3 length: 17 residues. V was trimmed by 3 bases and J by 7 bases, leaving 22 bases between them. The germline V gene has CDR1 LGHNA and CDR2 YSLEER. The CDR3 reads CASSQEVNGAIGNIQYF. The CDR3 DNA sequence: TGCGCCAGCAGCCAGGAAGTAAATGGTGCCATAGGGAACATTCAGTACTTC.

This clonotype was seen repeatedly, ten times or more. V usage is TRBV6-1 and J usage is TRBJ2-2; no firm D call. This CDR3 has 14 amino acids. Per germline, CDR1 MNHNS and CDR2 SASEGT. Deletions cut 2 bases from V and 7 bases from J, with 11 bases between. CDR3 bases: TGTGCCAGCAGTGAAACCCTGGCTGGCGGGGAGCTGTTTTTT. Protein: CASSETLAGGELFF.

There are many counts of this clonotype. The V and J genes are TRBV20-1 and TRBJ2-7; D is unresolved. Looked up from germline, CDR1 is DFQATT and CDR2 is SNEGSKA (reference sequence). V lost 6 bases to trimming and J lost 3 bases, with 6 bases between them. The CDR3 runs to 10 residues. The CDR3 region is CSAGRYEQYF. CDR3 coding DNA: TGCAGTGCGGGCCGCTACGAGCAGTACTTC.